This T cell receptor beta chain was recorded in a study of blood T cell repertoires in COVID-19. The overall study: The study drew acute and convalescent COVID-19 samples from the United States, Italy and Spain.

Profiling relied on immunoSEQ multiplex PCR, and the TCRdb table lists in-frame clones only, not all of them. The sample lists 250,000 or so clones; less than 90% were seen once. V trimming: 2 bases; J trimming: 6 bases; junction bases outside the gene matches: 9. Germline V lookup: CDR1 SGHAT, CDR2 FQNNGV. The CDR3 runs 16 residues. The receptor's source is a man aged 55 to 69 with acute or convalescent COVID-19. The chain joins TRBV11-2 to TRBJ2-2; the match to TRBD1 covers 7 bases. Sequences were obtained from peripheral blood. The CDR3 protein is CASSLWARGIAGELFF. CDR3 nucleotides: TGTGCCAGCAGCTTATGGGCCAGGGGGATCGCCGGGGAGCTGTTTTTT.